The T cell receptor beta chain described here comes from a study of blood T cell repertoires in COVID-19. Study background: Samples of COVID-19 (acute and convalescent) were obtained from the United States, Italy and Spain. Nucleic acid was either cDNA or gDNA, and it came from T cells, B-cell-depleted T cells, or PBMCs.

Authors' data handling: Reference gene primer amplification in the assay estimated nucleated cell counts. TCRdb's copy holds only in-frame clones and misses some; the assay was immunoSEQ multiplex PCR. V and J calls plus clone size are reproduced from that table; the DNA served to infer D and trimming. The table lists 150,000 to 200,000 clones, nearly 90% of them singletons. Input material: peripheral blood. This TCR derives from a man aged 18 to 30 who had recovered from COVID-19.

CDR3 sequence reads: CASSSPGQGRTEAFF. CDR3 sequence (DNA): TGTGCCAGCAGTTCTCCGGGACAGGGGAGGACTGAAGCTTTCTTT. V is TRBV6-2 or TRBV6-3 and J is TRBJ1-1; 10 bases fit TRBD1. This CDR3 has 15 residues. CDR1 and CDR2 (germline): MNHEY, SVGEGT. Germline trimming cut 4 bases from V and 5 bases from J; bases unmatched to any gene: 7.